In this sample, the clone carrying this T cell receptor (beta chain) turned up once. Its specificity is not known. Between the trimmed V and J ends, which lost 5 bases and 6 bases, there was a span of 14 bases. CDR1 and CDR2 from the germline V gene are SGDLS and YYNGEE. The CDR3 consists of 14 residues. The study drew the donors from its approximately 110-subject validation cohort, separate from the approximately 690-subject first cohort. This entry comes from a study of cytomegalovirus exposure and HLA in healthy donors. At the level of the study: Later analysis reported that the 120 or so validation repertoires shared the platform of the roughly 680 first-cohort repertoires. General observations from the study: As confirmed in vitro, a few CMV-associated chains were specific for CMV antigens. Listed as cytomegalovirus-associated were 164 TCR beta chains.

The assay was immunoSEQ multiplex PCR, and TCRdb's table has in-frame clones only and misses some. This table holds 120,000 or so clones, 88% found once. Sequenced sample: PBMCs. The V call is TRBV9, the J call TRBJ2-2; D is perhaps TRBD2 (5 bases). The clonotype comes from a woman in her thirties in good health and CMV-seropositive. The CDR3: CASSFGEGSGELFF. For the CDR3, the DNA is TGTGCCAGCAGTTTCGGGGAAGGTTCCGGGGAGCTGTTTTTT.